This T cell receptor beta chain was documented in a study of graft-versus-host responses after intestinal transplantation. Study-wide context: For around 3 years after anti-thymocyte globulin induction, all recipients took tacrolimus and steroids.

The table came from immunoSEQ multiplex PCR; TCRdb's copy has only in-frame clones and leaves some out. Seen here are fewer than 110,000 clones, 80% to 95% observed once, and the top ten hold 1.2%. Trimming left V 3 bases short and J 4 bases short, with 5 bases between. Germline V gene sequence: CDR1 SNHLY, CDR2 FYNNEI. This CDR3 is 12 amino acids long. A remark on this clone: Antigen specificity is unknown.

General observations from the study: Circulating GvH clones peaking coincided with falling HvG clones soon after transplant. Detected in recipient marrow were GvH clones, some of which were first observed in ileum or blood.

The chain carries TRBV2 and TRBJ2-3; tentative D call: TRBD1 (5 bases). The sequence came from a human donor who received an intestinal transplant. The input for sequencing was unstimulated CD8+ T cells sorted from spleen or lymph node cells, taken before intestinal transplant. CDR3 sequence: CASSDRADTQYF. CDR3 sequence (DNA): TGTGCCAGCAGTGACAGGGCAGATACGCAGTATTTT.